Sequencing of this T cell receptor beta chain was carried out in a study of blood T cell repertoires in COVID-19. Clinical histories supplied by participants themselves formed the basis of cohort assignment. The recovered donors of Cohort 3 showed two negative PCRs, clearance, or symptom resolution. The germline CDR1 and CDR2 sequences are LGHDT and YNNKEL (reference sequence). With 2 bases clipped from V and 7 bases from J, the junction kept 4 bases outside the gene matches. This CDR3 region has 15 residues. Assay used: immunoSEQ multiplex PCR; TCRdb lists only in-frame clones, some missing. Of a few hundred thousand clones listed, roughly 80% are singletons.

Sequenced sample: PBMCs or T cells enriched from blood (not recorded which). The chain recombines TRBV3-1 (or the pseudogene TRBV3-2) with TRBJ1-6; 8 nucleotides agree with TRBD1. This clonotype was obtained from a woman aged 50 to 60 who had recovered from COVID-19. The CDR3: CASSQSGGANSPLHF. As DNA, the CDR3 is TGTGCCAGCAGCCAATCAGGGGGCGCAAATTCACCCCTCCACTTT.